What follows describes a single TCR beta chain. Antigen unknown. The data were obtained in a study of shared clonotypes between healthy human individuals. Study-level background: Each donor had three CD4 naive, three CD4 memory, two CD8 naive and one CD8 memory plate.

Findings and caveats of the study: Sampling used blood alone; tissue repertoires probably differ.

Data came from immunoSEQ multiplex PCR; TCRdb stores just in-frame clones and leaves some out. Found here are millions of clones, just over 90% of them singletons; the top ten hold under 0.45%. Looked up from germline, CDR1 is MNHNS and CDR2 is SASEGT. Trimming pared 3 bases from V and 0 bases from J, leaving 9 bases between. The CDR3 has 14 residues. Sequencing was done on a sample of naive CD4+ T cells from PBMCs. Subset specified: CD45RA+ positively selected. This sequence joins TRBV6-1 and TRBJ2-7; D call uncertain. This clonotype originated in a man aged 18 to 30 in good health. Some clones in this sample may be carry-over from other donors' samples. The CDR3 region is CASSERSFSYEQYF. CDR3 nucleotides: TGTGCCAGCAGTGAGAGGTCCTTCTCCTACGAGCAGTACTTC.